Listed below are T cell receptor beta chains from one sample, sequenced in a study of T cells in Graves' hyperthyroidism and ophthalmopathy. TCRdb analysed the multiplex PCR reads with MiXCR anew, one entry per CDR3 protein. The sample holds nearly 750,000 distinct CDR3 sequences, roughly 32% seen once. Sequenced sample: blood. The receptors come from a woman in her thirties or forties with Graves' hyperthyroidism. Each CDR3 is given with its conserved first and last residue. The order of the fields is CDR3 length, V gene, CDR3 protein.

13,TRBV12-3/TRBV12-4,CASSLSGANEQYF
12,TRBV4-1,CASSQVGVEAFF
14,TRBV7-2,CASSLGRVSYGYTF
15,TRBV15,CATSRDRGLTQPQHF
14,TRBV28,CASSLGGAVETQYF
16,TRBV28,CASSVSGTSNTGELFF
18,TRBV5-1,CASSRQGTLASNTGELFF
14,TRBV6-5,CASSRGTEAYGYTF
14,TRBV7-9,CASSIPTGFSEQYF
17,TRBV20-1,CSARSLAGQPLQETQYF